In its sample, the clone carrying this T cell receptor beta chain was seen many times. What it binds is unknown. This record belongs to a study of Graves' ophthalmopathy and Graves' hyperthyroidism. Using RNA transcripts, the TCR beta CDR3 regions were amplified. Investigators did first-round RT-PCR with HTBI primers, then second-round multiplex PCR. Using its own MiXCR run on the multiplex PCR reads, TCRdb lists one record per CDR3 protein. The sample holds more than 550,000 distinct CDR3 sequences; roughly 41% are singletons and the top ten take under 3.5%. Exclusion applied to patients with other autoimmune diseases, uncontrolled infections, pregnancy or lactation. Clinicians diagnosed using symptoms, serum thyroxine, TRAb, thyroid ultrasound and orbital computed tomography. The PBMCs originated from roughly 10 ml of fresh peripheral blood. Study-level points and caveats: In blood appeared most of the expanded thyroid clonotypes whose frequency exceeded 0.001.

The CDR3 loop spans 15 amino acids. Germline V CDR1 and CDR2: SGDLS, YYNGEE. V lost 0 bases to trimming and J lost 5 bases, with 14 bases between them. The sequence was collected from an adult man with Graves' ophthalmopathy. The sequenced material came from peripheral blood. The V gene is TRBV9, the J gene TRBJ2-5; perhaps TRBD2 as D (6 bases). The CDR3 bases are TGTGCCAGCAGCGTAGTGGGGGGAGCGGAGGAGACCCAGTACTTC. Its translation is CASSVVGGAEETQYF.